This T cell receptor beta chain was recovered during a study of blood T cell repertoires in COVID-19. Turning to the study itself: Whether acute or convalescent, the COVID-19 samples came from the United States, Italy and Spain. T cells, B-cell-depleted T cells, or PBMCs provided the cDNA or gDNA that served as material.

As originally analysed: Counts of nucleated cells, estimated from reference gene primer amplification, were obtained. Only in-frame clones appear in the TCRdb table, and some are missing; sequencing was by immunoSEQ multiplex PCR. The D gene and trimming were derived from the DNA, and the V and J assignments and clone size from that table. The data show roughly 99,000 clones, roughly 84% seen once. The CDR3 runs to 16 residues. Germline V gene data show CDR1 as SGHTA and CDR2 as FQGNSA. Trimming removed 4 bases at V and 1 base at J, with 15 bases between. This receptor was identified in a human donor in a cohort sampled during active COVID-19. What was sequenced was peripheral blood. This sequence joins TRBV7-2 and TRBJ2-3; TRBD2 is a possible D gene (5 bases). DNA for the CDR3: TGTGCCAGCAGCTCCCAGAGCGGAGACCGCACAGATACGCAGTATTTT. Amino acids: CASSSQSGDRTDTQYF.